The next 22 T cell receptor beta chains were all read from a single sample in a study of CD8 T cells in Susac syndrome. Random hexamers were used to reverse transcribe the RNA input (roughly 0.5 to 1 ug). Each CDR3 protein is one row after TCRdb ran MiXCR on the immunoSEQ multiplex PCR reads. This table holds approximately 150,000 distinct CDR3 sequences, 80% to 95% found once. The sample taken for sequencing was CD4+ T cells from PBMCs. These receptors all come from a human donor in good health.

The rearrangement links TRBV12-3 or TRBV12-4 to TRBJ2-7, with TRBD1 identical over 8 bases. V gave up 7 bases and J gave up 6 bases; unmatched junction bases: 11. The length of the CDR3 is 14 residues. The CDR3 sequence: CASTPGDRFSEQYF. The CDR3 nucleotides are TGTGCCAGCACCCCAGGGGACAGGTTTAGCGAGCAGTACTTC.

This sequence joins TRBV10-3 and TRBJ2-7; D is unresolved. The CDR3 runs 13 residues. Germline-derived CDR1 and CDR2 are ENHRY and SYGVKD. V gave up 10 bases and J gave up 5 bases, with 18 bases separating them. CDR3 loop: CATSGQIVDEQYF. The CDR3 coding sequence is TGTGCCACCTCGGGTCAGATCGTGGACGAGCAGTACTTC.

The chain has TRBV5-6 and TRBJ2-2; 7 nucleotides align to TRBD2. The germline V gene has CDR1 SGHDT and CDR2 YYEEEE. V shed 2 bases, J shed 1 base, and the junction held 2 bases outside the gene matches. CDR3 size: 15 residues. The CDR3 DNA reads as TGTGCCAGCAGCTTACGCGGGAGGAACACCGGGGAGCTGTTTTTT. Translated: CASSLRGRNTGELFF.

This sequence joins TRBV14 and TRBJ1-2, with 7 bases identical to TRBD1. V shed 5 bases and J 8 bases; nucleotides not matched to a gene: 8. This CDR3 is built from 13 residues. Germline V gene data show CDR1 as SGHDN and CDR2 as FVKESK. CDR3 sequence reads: CASSETGTRGYTF. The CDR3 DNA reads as TGTGCCAGCAGCGAGACAGGGACGAGGGGCTACACCTTC.

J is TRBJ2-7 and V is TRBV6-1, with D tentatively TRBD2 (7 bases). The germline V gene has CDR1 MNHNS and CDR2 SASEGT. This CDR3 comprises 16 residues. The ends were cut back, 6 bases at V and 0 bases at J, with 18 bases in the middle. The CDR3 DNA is TGTGCCAGCAGAGGTGTTGCGGGGGCCGGCTCCTACGAGCAGTACTTC. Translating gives CASRGVAGAGSYEQYF.

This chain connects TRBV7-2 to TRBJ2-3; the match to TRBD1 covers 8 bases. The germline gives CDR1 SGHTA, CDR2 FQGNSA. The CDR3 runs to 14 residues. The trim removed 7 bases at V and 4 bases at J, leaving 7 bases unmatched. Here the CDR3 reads CASTPGQVSDTQYF. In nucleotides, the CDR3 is TGTGCCAGCACGCCGGGACAGGTTTCAGATACGCAGTATTTT.

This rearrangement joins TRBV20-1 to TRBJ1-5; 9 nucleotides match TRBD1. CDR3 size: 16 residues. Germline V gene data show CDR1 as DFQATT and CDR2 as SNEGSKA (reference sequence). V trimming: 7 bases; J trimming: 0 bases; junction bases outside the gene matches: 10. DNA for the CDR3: TGCAGTGTAAACCCACAGGGGGCCCATAGCAATCAGCCCCAGCATTTT. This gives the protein CSVNPQGAHSNQPQHF.

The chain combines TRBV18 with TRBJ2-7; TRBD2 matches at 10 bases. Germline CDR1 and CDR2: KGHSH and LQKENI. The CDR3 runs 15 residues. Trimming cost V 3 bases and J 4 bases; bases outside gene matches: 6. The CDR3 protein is CASSPRLAGEYEQYF. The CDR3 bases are TGTGCCAGCTCACCCAGGCTAGCGGGGGAATACGAGCAGTACTTC.

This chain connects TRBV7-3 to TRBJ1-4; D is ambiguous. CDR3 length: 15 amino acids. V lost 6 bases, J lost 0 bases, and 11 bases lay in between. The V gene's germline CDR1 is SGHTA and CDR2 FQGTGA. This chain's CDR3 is CASSREDATNEKLFF. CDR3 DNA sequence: TGTGCCAGCAGTAGGGAAGACGCAACTAATGAAAAACTGTTTTTT.

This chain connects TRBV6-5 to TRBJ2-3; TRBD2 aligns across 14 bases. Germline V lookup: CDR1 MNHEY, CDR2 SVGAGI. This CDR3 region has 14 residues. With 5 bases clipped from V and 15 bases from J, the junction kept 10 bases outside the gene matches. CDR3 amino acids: CASSPSPTSGGVYF. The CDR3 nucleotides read TGTGCCAGCAGTCCATCACCGACTAGCGGGGGGGTCTATTTT.

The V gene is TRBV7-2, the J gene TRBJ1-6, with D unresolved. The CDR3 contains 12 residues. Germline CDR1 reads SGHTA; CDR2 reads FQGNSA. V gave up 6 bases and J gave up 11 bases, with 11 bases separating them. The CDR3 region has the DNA TGTGCCAGCAGTAGAGAGGTAACACCCCTCCACTTT. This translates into CASSREVTPLHF.

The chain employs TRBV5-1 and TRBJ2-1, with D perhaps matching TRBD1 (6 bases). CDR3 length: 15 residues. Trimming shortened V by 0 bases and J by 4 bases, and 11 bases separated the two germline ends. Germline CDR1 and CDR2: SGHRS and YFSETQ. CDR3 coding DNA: TGCGCCAGCAGCTTGGTCCTTGGACAGTACAATGAGCAGTTCTTC. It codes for CASSLVLGQYNEQFF.

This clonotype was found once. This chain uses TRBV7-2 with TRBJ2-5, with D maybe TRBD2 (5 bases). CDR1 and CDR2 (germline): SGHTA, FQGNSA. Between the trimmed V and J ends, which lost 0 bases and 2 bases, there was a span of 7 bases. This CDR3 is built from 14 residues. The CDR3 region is CASSLATTQETQYF. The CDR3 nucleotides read TGTGCCAGCAGCTTAGCGACTACTCAAGAGACCCAGTACTTC. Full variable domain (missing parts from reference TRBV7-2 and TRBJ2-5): GAGVSQSPSNKVTEKGKDVELRCDPISGHTALYWYRQSLGQGLEFLIYFQGNSAPDKSGLPSDRFSAERTGGSVSTLTIQRTQQEDSAVYLCASSLATTQETQYFGPGTRLLVL.

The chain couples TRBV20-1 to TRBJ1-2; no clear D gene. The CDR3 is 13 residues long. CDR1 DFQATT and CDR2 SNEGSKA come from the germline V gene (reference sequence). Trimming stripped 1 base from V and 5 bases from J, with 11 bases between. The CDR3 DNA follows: TGCAGTGCTAGAGTTCCCGCAACGTATGGCTACACCTTC. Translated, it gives CSARVPATYGYTF.

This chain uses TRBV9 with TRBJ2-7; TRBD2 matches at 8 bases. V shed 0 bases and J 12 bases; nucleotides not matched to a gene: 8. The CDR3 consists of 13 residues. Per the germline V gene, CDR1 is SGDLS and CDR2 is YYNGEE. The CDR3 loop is CASSVEQAGALYF. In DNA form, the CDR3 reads TGTGCCAGCAGCGTAGAACAAGCGGGGGCTTTGTACTTC.

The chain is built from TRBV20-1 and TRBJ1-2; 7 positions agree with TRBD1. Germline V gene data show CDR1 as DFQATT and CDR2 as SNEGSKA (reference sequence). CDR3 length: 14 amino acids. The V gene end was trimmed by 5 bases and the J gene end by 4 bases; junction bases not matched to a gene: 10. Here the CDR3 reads CSAEDRRATYGYTF. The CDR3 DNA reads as TGCAGTGCTGAGGACAGGAGGGCGACCTATGGCTACACCTTC.

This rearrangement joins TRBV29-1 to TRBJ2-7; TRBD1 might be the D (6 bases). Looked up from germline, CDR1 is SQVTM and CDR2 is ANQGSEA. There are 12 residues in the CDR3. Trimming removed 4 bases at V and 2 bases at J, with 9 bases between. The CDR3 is CSVGGQTYEQYF. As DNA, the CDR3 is TGCAGCGTTGGAGGACAGACCTACGAGCAGTACTTC.

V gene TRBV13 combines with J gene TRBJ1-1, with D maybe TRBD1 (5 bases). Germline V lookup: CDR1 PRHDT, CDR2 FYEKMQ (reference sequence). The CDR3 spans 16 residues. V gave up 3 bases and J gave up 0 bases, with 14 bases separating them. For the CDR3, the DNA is TGTGCCAGCAGCTTCTATCGCGGGGCGCTGAACACTGAAGCTTTCTTT. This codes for CASSFYRGALNTEAFF.

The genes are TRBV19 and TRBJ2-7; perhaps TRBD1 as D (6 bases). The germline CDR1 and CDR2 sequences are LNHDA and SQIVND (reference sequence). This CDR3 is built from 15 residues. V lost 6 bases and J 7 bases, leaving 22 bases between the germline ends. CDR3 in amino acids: CASSFADLPTGEQYF. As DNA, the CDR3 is TGTGCCAGTAGCTTCGCCGACCTCCCAACAGGGGAGCAGTACTTC. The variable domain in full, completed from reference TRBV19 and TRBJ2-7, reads DGGITQSPKYLFRKEGQNVTLSCEQNLNHDAMYWYRQDPGQGLRLIYYSQIVNDFQKGDIAEGYSVSREKKESFPLTVTSAQKNPTAFYLCASSFADLPTGEQYFGPGTRLTVT.

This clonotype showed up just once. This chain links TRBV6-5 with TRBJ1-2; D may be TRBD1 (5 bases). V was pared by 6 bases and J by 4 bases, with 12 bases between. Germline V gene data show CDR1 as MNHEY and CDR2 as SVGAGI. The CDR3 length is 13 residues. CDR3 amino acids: CASRKDKFYGYTF. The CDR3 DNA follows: TGTGCCAGCAGAAAGGACAAGTTCTATGGCTACACCTTC.

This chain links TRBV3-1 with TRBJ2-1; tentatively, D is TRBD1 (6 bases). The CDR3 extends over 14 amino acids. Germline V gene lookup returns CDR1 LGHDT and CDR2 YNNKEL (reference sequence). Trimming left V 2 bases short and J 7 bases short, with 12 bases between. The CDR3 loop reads CASSQRDIRNEQFF. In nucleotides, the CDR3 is TGTGCCAGCAGCCAAAGGGACATTCGGAATGAGCAGTTCTTC.

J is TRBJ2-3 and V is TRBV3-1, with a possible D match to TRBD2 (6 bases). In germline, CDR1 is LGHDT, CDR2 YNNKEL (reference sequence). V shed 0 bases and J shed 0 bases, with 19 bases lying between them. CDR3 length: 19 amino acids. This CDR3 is CASSQDIPSSGTSTDTQYF. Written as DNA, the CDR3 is TGTGCCAGCAGCCAAGATATCCCTTCCTCGGGGACTAGCACAGATACGCAGTATTTT.